These T cell receptor beta chains were read from a single sample in a study of T cells in Graves' hyperthyroidism and ophthalmopathy. MiXCR, run by TCRdb on the multiplex PCR reads, gives a single entry per CDR3 protein. The sample includes under 450,000 distinct CDR3 sequences, roughly 13% of them seen just once. Input material: blood. The receptor set was obtained from a man aged 30 to 45 with Graves' hyperthyroidism that later progressed to Graves' ophthalmopathy. The CDR3 runs from the conserved cysteine through the conserved F or W. The order of the fields is D gene, J gene, clone size, V gene, CDR3 protein, CDR3 DNA. The D gene is left open where the match is weak. Where a row states a size, it is once, few, many or the class of an expanded clone; other rows omit it.

d_call: .
j_call: TRBJ1-1
clone_size: .
v_call: TRBV19
cdr3_aa: CASSIRRVNTEAFF
cdr3_nt: TGTGCCAGTAGTATTCGACGGGTGAACACTGAAGCTTTCTTT

d_call: .
j_call: TRBJ1-1
clone_size: .
v_call: TRBV9
cdr3_aa: CASSANIMNTEAFF
cdr3_nt: TGTGCCAGCAGCGCGAACATCATGAACACTGAAGCTTTCTTT

d_call: .
j_call: TRBJ1-3
clone_size: few
v_call: TRBV7-9
cdr3_aa: CASSPHGGSGNTIYF
cdr3_nt: TGTGCCAGCAGCCCCCACGGGGGCTCTGGAAACACCATATATTTT

d_call: TRBD2
j_call: TRBJ2-7
clone_size: .
v_call: TRBV6-1
cdr3_aa: CASRPSGGRGEQYF
cdr3_nt: TGTGCCAGCAGACCAAGCGGGGGGCGGGGCGAGCAGTACTTC

d_call: .
j_call: TRBJ2-1
clone_size: few
v_call: TRBV7-9
cdr3_aa: CAGGGPGSYNEQFF
cdr3_nt: TGTGCCGGGGGGGGGCCGGGCTCCTACAATGAGCAGTTCTTC

d_call: .
j_call: TRBJ1-5
clone_size: .
v_call: TRBV5-5
cdr3_aa: CASSLFWVNQPQHF
cdr3_nt: TGTGCCAGCAGCTTATTTTGGGTAAATCAGCCCCAGCATTTT

d_call: .
j_call: TRBJ2-7
clone_size: .
v_call: TRBV11-2
cdr3_aa: CASSFGSSSSYEQYF
cdr3_nt: TGTGCCAGCAGCTTTGGCAGCTCGAGCTCCTACGAGCAGTACTTC

d_call: TRBD2
j_call: TRBJ2-5
clone_size: few
v_call: TRBV12-3/TRBV12-4
cdr3_aa: CASSLVSGGATFQETQYF
cdr3_nt: TGTGCCAGCAGTTTAGTTAGCGGGGGGGCAACGTTCCAAGAGACCCAGTACTTC

d_call: .
j_call: TRBJ1-2
clone_size: many
v_call: TRBV11-2
cdr3_aa: CASSPPRSTYGYTF
cdr3_nt: TGTGCCAGCAGCCCCCCCAGGAGTACCTATGGCTACACCTTC

d_call: .
j_call: TRBJ2-1
clone_size: few
v_call: TRBV18
cdr3_aa: CASSPPGRAHNEQFF
cdr3_nt: TGTGCCAGCTCACCACCGGGAAGAGCTCACAATGAGCAGTTCTTC

d_call: .
j_call: TRBJ1-5
clone_size: many
v_call: TRBV29-1
cdr3_aa: CSVGEGINQPQHF
cdr3_nt: TGCAGCGTTGGGGAGGGGATCAATCAGCCCCAGCATTTT

d_call: TRBD1
j_call: TRBJ2-2
clone_size: .
v_call: TRBV20-1
cdr3_aa: CSVPRTGANTGELFF
cdr3_nt: TGCAGTGTTCCGAGGACAGGGGCGAACACCGGGGAGCTGTTTTTT

d_call: .
j_call: TRBJ1-1
clone_size: few
v_call: TRBV18
cdr3_aa: CASSQAQLGGTTEAFF
cdr3_nt: TGTGCCAGCTCACAGGCCCAATTGGGGGGCACGACTGAAGCTTTCTTT

d_call: .
j_call: TRBJ1-1
clone_size: .
v_call: TRBV30
cdr3_aa: CAWSVLGFGTEAFF
cdr3_nt: TGTGCCTGGAGTGTCTTGGGGTTTGGGACTGAAGCTTTCTTT

d_call: .
j_call: TRBJ2-1
clone_size: few
v_call: TRBV5-5
cdr3_aa: CASSLRGIEQFF
cdr3_nt: TGTGCCAGCAGCTTGAGAGGGATTGAGCAGTTCTTC

d_call: .
j_call: TRBJ1-5
clone_size: .
v_call: TRBV4-1
cdr3_aa: CASSQGVQLNQPQHF
cdr3_nt: TGCGCCAGCAGCCAGGGGGTACAGCTAAATCAGCCCCAGCATTTT

d_call: .
j_call: TRBJ2-1
clone_size: many
v_call: TRBV5-1
cdr3_aa: CASSLGHWGNEQFF
cdr3_nt: TGCGCCAGCAGCTTGGGTCATTGGGGAAATGAGCAGTTCTTC

d_call: .
j_call: TRBJ2-5
clone_size: .
v_call: TRBV14
cdr3_aa: CASSQDRRPQETQYF
cdr3_nt: TGTGCCAGCAGCCAAGATAGGAGGCCCCAAGAGACCCAGTACTTC

d_call: TRBD1
j_call: TRBJ2-2
clone_size: many
v_call: TRBV12-3/TRBV12-4
cdr3_aa: CASIEGTVSTGELFF
cdr3_nt: TGTGCCAGCATTGAGGGGACAGTCAGCACCGGGGAGCTGTTTTTT

d_call: .
j_call: TRBJ1-1
clone_size: many
v_call: TRBV2
cdr3_aa: CASTLTANTEAFF
cdr3_nt: TGTGCCAGCACTTTGACAGCCAACACTGAAGCTTTCTTT

d_call: TRBD1
j_call: TRBJ2-1
clone_size: many
v_call: TRBV11-2
cdr3_aa: CASSSGQGRSNEQFF
cdr3_nt: TGTGCCAGCAGCTCCGGACAGGGGAGATCCAATGAGCAGTTCTTC

d_call: .
j_call: TRBJ1-5
clone_size: .
v_call: TRBV5-5
cdr3_aa: CASRFGGGISQPQHF
cdr3_nt: TGTGCCAGCAGGTTTGGAGGGGGGATCAGTCAGCCCCAGCATTTT

d_call: .
j_call: TRBJ1-6
clone_size: few
v_call: TRBV28
cdr3_aa: CASSLIFGGSPLHF
cdr3_nt: TGTGCCAGCAGTTTAATTTTCGGGGGCTCACCCCTCCACTTT

d_call: TRBD2
j_call: TRBJ2-2
clone_size: many
v_call: TRBV12-3/TRBV12-4
cdr3_aa: CASSTSGGTNTGELFF
cdr3_nt: TGTGCCAGCAGTACTAGCGGGGGCACGAACACCGGGGAGCTGTTTTTT

d_call: .
j_call: TRBJ1-5
clone_size: .
v_call: TRBV20-1
cdr3_aa: CSAGAPKQPQHF
cdr3_nt: TGCAGTGCTGGGGCCCCCAAACAGCCCCAGCATTTT

d_call: TRBD1
j_call: TRBJ2-1
clone_size: many
v_call: TRBV7-8
cdr3_aa: CASSRLRTGSYNEQFF
cdr3_nt: TGTGCCAGCAGCCGACTTAGGACAGGATCCTACAATGAGCAGTTCTTC

d_call: .
j_call: TRBJ1-4
clone_size: .
v_call: TRBV27
cdr3_aa: CASGVYEEKLFF
cdr3_nt: TGTGCCAGCGGGGTATATGAGGAAAAACTGTTTTTT

d_call: .
j_call: TRBJ2-5
clone_size: many
v_call: TRBV4-1
cdr3_aa: CASSPRGVRETQYF
cdr3_nt: TGCGCCAGCAGCCCCCGGGGCGTACGGGAGACCCAGTACTTC

d_call: .
j_call: TRBJ2-7
clone_size: many
v_call: TRBV10-2
cdr3_aa: CASSETTESYEQYF
cdr3_nt: TGCGCCAGCAGTGAAACGACAGAAAGCTACGAGCAGTACTTC

d_call: .
j_call: TRBJ1-6
clone_size: .
v_call: TRBV19
cdr3_aa: CASSVVSYNSPLHF
cdr3_nt: TGTGCCAGTAGCGTGGTCTCCTATAATTCACCCCTCCACTTT

d_call: .
j_call: TRBJ2-3
clone_size: many
v_call: TRBV9
cdr3_aa: CASSVGTDTQYF
cdr3_nt: TGTGCCAGCAGCGTGGGCACAGATACGCAGTATTTT

d_call: .
j_call: TRBJ1-2
clone_size: .
v_call: TRBV12-3/TRBV12-4
cdr3_aa: CASREGTYYGYTF
cdr3_nt: TGTGCCAGCAGAGAAGGAACTTACTATGGCTACACCTTC

d_call: .
j_call: TRBJ1-1
clone_size: few
v_call: TRBV5-1
cdr3_aa: CASSFSEHTEAFF
cdr3_nt: TGCGCCAGCAGCTTTTCGGAACACACTGAAGCTTTCTTT

d_call: TRBD1
j_call: TRBJ1-5
clone_size: .
v_call: TRBV28
cdr3_aa: CASSDRGMRPQHF
cdr3_nt: TGTGCCAGCAGTGACAGGGGGATGAGGCCCCAGCATTTT

d_call: .
j_call: TRBJ2-1
clone_size: few
v_call: TRBV5-5
cdr3_aa: CASSPRDVVSYNEQFF
cdr3_nt: TGTGCCAGCAGCCCGCGGGACGTCGTCTCCTACAATGAGCAGTTCTTC